What follows describes a single T cell receptor beta chain. The target of this receptor is not known. The library was built by means of 5' RACE. For each TCR library, around 4,000 ng of total RNA was used. For each sample, cDNA synthesis was carried out in eight separate reactions using SMARTScribe reverse transcriptase. During cDNA synthesis, template switching was used to introduce unique molecular identifiers that contained a 6-nucleotide sample barcode. TCRalpha and TCRbeta cDNA was amplified in two nested PCRs of approximately 17 and 9 cycles, and bead purification was carried out after each PCR. Before amplification, cDNA was treated with uracil DNA-glycosylase and purified using the QIAquick PCR purification kit. The second PCR was the step at which Illumina TruSeq-compatible adapters and sample-specific barcodes were added. TapeStation and Qubit were used to check library quality and concentration, and 5 ng of each library was pooled. Sequencing of pooled libraries was carried out on an Illumina HiSeq2500 single-index Rapid Run using 2 x 100 bp reads and custom sequencing primers. Under the source paper's analysis protocol: PCR and sequencing errors were corrected by UMI-based consensus assembly using MiGEC version 1.2.6. MiXCR version 2.1.1 handled V(D)J alignment, clonotype assembly and CDR3 extraction. Gene usage, clonotype sharing and MAIT/NKT TCR abundance were normalised by analysing the top 1000, 10 000 and 20 000 clonotypes per sample. After downsampling to 27 000 UMIs, diversity was calculated as the inverse Simpson index using the vegan R package. Statistical testing used paired Mann-Whitney U tests on the discordant twin pairs and applied Benjamini-Hochberg correction for multiple testing. TCRdb reprocessed the reads; each CDR3 protein sequence makes one entry, and DNA is unavailable. Here the V and J calls rest on TCRdb's processing, not on the authors' analysis. The sample table includes some 150,000 distinct CDR3 sequences. The ten most abundant clones make up just under 7.5% of the sample.

The source of the sample is a study of monozygotic twins with inflammatory bowel disease (dated by TCRdb to the late 2010s). As for the study more broadly: The complete study included about 28 monozygotic twin pairs: 19 IBD-discordant Danish pairs and nine German pairs, of which four were IBD-concordant and five were IBD-discordant. Each individual had, on average, about 151 000 unique TCRalpha sequences and 181 000 unique TCRbeta sequences available for analysis. The search for disease-associated traits relied mainly on comparing IBD patients with their genetically identical healthy co-twins within discordant pairs. Broad study findings and their caveats: Differing immunosuppressive treatments among patients may have added background noise and inter-individual variability to the repertoires. Distinction between different T cell subtypes could not be achieved in the analysis. IBD patients had lower TCRbeta repertoire diversity, measured by the inverse Simpson index, than their healthy co-twins. Compared with healthy twins, IBD patients had fewer clonotypes in common with other individuals, a difference most pronounced in patients showing signs of disease activity. Repertoire similarity did not differ between concordant and discordant twins, which could be due to limited statistical power. The results gave no support for a single strong signal or clonotype linked to IBD.

The CDR3 runs 15 residues from the cysteine to the phenylalanine. DNA is not on record. CDR1 SGHVS and CDR2 FNYEAQ are derived from the germline V gene. A roughly 2.4 ml peripheral blood sample was drawn into PAXgene tubes per donor and stored at -80°C. Without any T cell sorting, total RNA was extracted from whole blood using the PAXgene blood miRNA kit on an automated QIAcube. Peripheral blood from monozygotic twin pairs who were concordant or discordant for inflammatory bowel disease underwent deep TCRalpha and TCRbeta repertoire profiling using unique molecular barcoding. Smoking habits were recorded for all twin pairs, and each individual was classified as a current, former or never smoker.

The V and J genes are TRBV7-6 and TRBJ1-4. The source material was blood. The clonotype originates from a human donor with ulcerative colitis or Crohn's disease, or a healthy co-twin of an affected twin (not recorded which). The CDR3 corresponds to CASSLAGGAAEKLFF.